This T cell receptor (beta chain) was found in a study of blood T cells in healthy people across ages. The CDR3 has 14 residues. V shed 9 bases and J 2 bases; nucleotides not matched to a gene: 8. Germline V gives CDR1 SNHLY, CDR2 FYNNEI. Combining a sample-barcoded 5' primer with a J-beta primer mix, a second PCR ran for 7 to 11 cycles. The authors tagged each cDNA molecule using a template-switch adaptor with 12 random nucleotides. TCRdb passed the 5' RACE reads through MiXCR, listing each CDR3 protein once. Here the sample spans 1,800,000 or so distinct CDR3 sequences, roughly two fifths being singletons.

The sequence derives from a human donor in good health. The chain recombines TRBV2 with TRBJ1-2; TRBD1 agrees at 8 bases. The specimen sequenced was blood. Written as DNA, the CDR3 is TGTGCCAGTCGACCGAGACAGGGGAACTATGGCTACACCTTC. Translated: CASRPRQGNYGYTF. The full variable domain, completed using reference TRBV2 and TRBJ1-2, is EPEVTQTPSHQVTQMGQEVILRCVPISNHLYFYWYRQILGQKVEFLVSFYNNEISEKSEIFDDQFSVERPDGSNFTLKIRSTKLEDSAMYFCASRPRQGNYGYTFGSGTRLTVV.